This note documents a single T cell receptor (beta chain) sequence. Its antigen is as yet unknown. This could be a read error, since a much larger clone is one nucleotide away. The entry originates in a study of post-analysis software for immune sequencing data. Study-wide context: Progressive-relapsing, secondary progressive and relapsing-remitting multiple sclerosis were among the disease courses included. Study-wide results and limits: Strong co-clustering by F measure was evident for samples that had been prepared in the same batch. Four to six TRBV segments (TRBV5-6, TRBV5-1 and TRBV20-1 among them) occurred more frequently in patients than in controls. When compared against controls, multiple sclerosis patients showed significantly lower normalized Chao1 diversity.

Unique molecular identifiers tagged the TCR beta cDNA libraries. A population of about 0.85 to 11 million T cells gave rise to about half a million cDNA molecules. TCRdb used MiXCR to reprocess the PCR reads, holding one entry per CDR3 protein. The sample comprises roughly 570,000 distinct CDR3 sequences, under 40% of which are singletons, and approximately 6% rests with the top ten. This CDR3 contains 13 residues. The germline V gene has CDR1 MNHEY and CDR2 SVGAGI. Trimming shortened V by 10 bases and J by 0 bases, and 13 bases separated the two germline ends. The sample comprised blood. The sequence was obtained from a girl aged 2-17 years with multiple sclerosis. The V gene is TRBV6-5, the J gene TRBJ2-7; D ambiguous. The CDR3 spells CANSPGHSYEQYF. The CDR3 coding sequence is TGTGCCAACAGCCCCGGTCACTCCTACGAGCAGTACTTC.